Following are 26 T cell receptor beta chains from one sample sequenced in a study of CD8+CD57+ T cells in acquired aplastic anemia (dated 2018 in TCRdb). The listed sequencing device is Illumina HiSeq 2000. Genomic DNA served as template for TCR beta VDJ combination and CDR3 sequence profiling. Clones were called with MiXCR by TCRdb after fastp trimmed the public reads at Q25, and only in-frame beta chains were retained. Each record represents a unique CDR3 protein, reported with the most common genes and DNA among its rows. A total of about 240,000 distinct CDR3 sequences appear in this sample, 47% of them only once. The ten largest clones represent under 9% of the sample. Flow cytometry had shown CD8+CD57+ cell expansion in the patients selected for sequencing. Sequencing was performed on sorted CD4+, CD8+, or CD8+CD57+ T cells (not recorded which) from PBMCs. The receptor source for this set is a human donor with aplastic anemia.

In its sample, this clonotype was seen many times. The chain combines TRBV7-9 with TRBJ2-4, with no clear D. Germline CDR1 is SEHNR and CDR2 is FQNEAQ (reference sequence). The CDR3 consists of 15 residues. Trimming removed 4 bases from V and 0 bases from J, with 10 bases in between. The CDR3 nucleotides are TGTGCCAGCAGCTCAGGCAGCCTAGCCAAAAACATTCAGTACTTC. Translation: CASSSGSLAKNIQYF.

This clonotype showed up just once. One junction end does not reproduce the germline sequence, and a read error may be involved. The gene calls are TRBV10-3 and TRBJ1-2; D perhaps matches TRBD1 (5 bases). Looked up from germline, CDR1 is ENHRY and CDR2 is SYGVKD. The CDR3 contains 14 residues. The CDR3 DNA reads TGTGCCAGCAGTTCCCGGGGCCGGGACTATGGCTACACCTTC. This translates into CASSSRGRDYGYTF.

The chain links TRBV29-1 to TRBJ2-2; 7 bases match TRBD1. The CDR3 has 15 residues. Germline CDR1 and CDR2: SQVTM and ANQGSEA. V trimming: 5 bases; J trimming: 1 base; junction bases outside the gene matches: 7. As DNA, the CDR3 is TGCAGCGTTACAAAGGGGGCCCTGAACACCGGGGAGCTGTTTTTT. Translated: CSVTKGALNTGELFF.

There are many counts of this clonotype. The genes are TRBV19 and TRBJ2-7, with 9 nucleotides matching TRBD2. Germline trimming cut 7 bases from V and 3 bases from J; bases unmatched to any gene: 13. The V gene's germline CDR1 is LNHDA and CDR2 SQIVND (reference sequence). This CDR3 comprises 16 residues. This CDR3 is CASKPRIAGEGYEQYF. The CDR3, as DNA: TGTGCCAGTAAGCCAAGAATAGCGGGAGAGGGCTACGAGCAGTACTTC.

This rearrangement joins TRBV12-3 or TRBV12-4 to TRBJ2-2; D call uncertain. Trimming took off 5 bases at V and 6 bases at J, with 10 bases between the two ends. This CDR3 spans 13 amino acids. The CDR3 DNA reads TGTGCCAGCAGTGAGAGACACCCCGGGGAGCTGTTTTTT. Residues: CASSERHPGELFF.

The chain has TRBV19 and TRBJ1-5; D is unresolved. The CDR3 length is 16 residues. V dropped 7 bases and J dropped 0 bases, with 16 bases sitting between them. Germline lookup yields CDR1 LNHDA and CDR2 SQIVND (reference sequence). The CDR3 reads CASTMLGGPSNQPQHF. CDR3 bases: TGTGCCAGTACCATGCTCGGAGGGCCTAGCAATCAGCCCCAGCATTTT.

In this sample, this clonotype turned up many times. The chain couples TRBV6-1 to TRBJ2-7, with 8 positions matching TRBD1. V dropped 4 bases and J dropped 2; count of bases not matched to a gene: 4. There are 14 residues in the CDR3. CDR1 and CDR2 (germline): MNHNS, SASEGT. CDR3 in amino acids: CASSGQGAPYEQYF. Here the CDR3 DNA reads TGTGCCAGCAGTGGGCAGGGGGCCCCCTACGAGCAGTACTTC.

This clonotype was observed many times. The chain combines TRBV19 with TRBJ1-1, with D hard to call. V lost 5 bases and J lost 10, with 14 bases in between. The CDR3 extends over 12 amino acids. Germline V gene lookup returns CDR1 LNHDA and CDR2 SQIVND (reference sequence). The CDR3 reads CASSGRPLGAFF. The CDR3 nucleotides are TGTGCCAGTAGTGGCCGACCTCTTGGAGCTTTCTTT.

Ten or more counts support this clonotype. The chain combines TRBV20-1 with TRBJ2-5, with 10 positions matching TRBD2. The ends lost 6 bases at V and 3 bases at J; junction bases unmatched: 7. Germline-derived CDR1 and CDR2 are DFQATT and SNEGSKA (reference sequence). The CDR3 consists of 14 residues. The CDR3 spells CSAKAGGQEETQYF. DNA of the CDR3: TGCAGTGCCAAAGCGGGGGGGCAGGAAGAGACCCAGTACTTC.

This clonotype was observed a few times. The chain joins TRBV6-2 or TRBV6-3 to TRBJ2-7; D uncertain. The germline V gene has CDR1 MNHEY and CDR2 SVGEGT. V lost 5 bases and J lost 5, with 19 bases in between. CDR3 length: 15 residues. CDR3 amino acids: CASSNLPEGQDEQYF. CDR3 in DNA: TGTGCCAGCAGTAACCTCCCAGAAGGGCAGGACGAGCAGTACTTC.

V is TRBV10-3 and J is TRBJ2-1; 10 bases map to TRBD1. This CDR3 spans 13 amino acids. CDR1 and CDR2 from the germline V gene are ENHRY and SYGVKD. J gave up 7 bases and V 5 bases, and 2 bases lay outside the gene matches. This chain's CDR3 is CAISWTGGNEQFF. CDR3 DNA: TGTGCCATCAGTTGGACAGGGGGGAATGAGCAGTTCTTC.

This clonotype was counted a single time. V and J are TRBV20-1 and TRBJ1-5; 8 positions match TRBD1. CDR3 length: 14 amino acids. V dropped 3 bases and J dropped 2; count of bases not matched to a gene: 3. The germline V gene encodes CDR1 DFQATT and CDR2 SNEGSKA (reference sequence). DNA for the CDR3: TGCAGTGCTAGGACAGGGGCAGGCAATCAGCCCCAGCATTTT. This codes for CSARTGAGNQPQHF.

The V and J genes are TRBV11-2 and TRBJ1-2, with 10 bases lining up with TRBD1. The CDR3 sequence is 16 residues long. The germline V gene has CDR1 SGHAT and CDR2 FQNNGV. The V gene end was trimmed by 3 bases and the J gene end by 6 bases; junction bases not matched to a gene: 10. Written as DNA, the CDR3 is TGTGCCAGCAGCTTGCTTACTAGCGGGACAGGGGATGGCTACACCTTC. Translated: CASSLLTSGTGDGYTF.

This clonotype appeared many times. V usage is TRBV13 and J usage is TRBJ1-2; D might be TRBD1 (6 bases). CDR1 is PRHDT and CDR2 is FYEKMQ in the germline V gene (reference sequence). V lost 3 bases and J lost 4, with 15 bases in between. The CDR3 covers 15 residues. Here the CDR3 DNA reads TGTGCCAGCAGCTTCCAGGAGGGGGGGGGCTATGGCTACACCTTC. As protein: CASSFQEGGGYGYTF.

The chain carries TRBV7-4 and TRBJ2-7, with 7 bases matching TRBD2. Germline V gene sequence: CDR1 SGHVT, CDR2 SQSDAQ. CDR3 size: 15 residues. The junction had 10 bases not matched to a gene; V was cut back by 1 base and J by 7 bases. CDR3 DNA: TGTGCCAGCAGCTTAGAAGGGCAGCGGGGTTGGGAGCAGTACTTC. Its translation: CASSLEGQRGWEQYF. The variable domain in full, completed from reference TRBV7-4 and TRBJ2-7, reads GAGVSQSPRYKVAKRGRDVALRCDSISGHVTLYWYRQTLGQGSEVLTYSQSDAQRDKSGRPSGRFSAERPERSVSTLKIQRTEQGDSAVYLCASSLEGQRGWEQYFGPGTRLTVT.

This clonotype was seen ten or more times. The CDR3 nucleotides are TGTGCCAGCAGCCCCGTTTCGGGGGCCTACGAGCAGTACTTC. Protein product: CASSPVSGAYEQYF. The V call is TRBV7-3, the J call TRBJ2-7, with D possibly TRBD2 on 6 matching bases. Germline CDR1 is SGHTA and CDR2 is FQGTGA. The CDR3 covers 14 residues. V gave up 5 bases and J gave up 2 bases, with 13 bases separating them. Using reference TRBV7-3 and TRBJ2-7 for the parts outside the CDR3, the full variable domain is GAGVSQTPSNKVTEKGKYVELRCDPISGHTALYWYRQSLGQGPEFLIYFQGTGAADDSGLPNDRFFAVRPEGSVSTLKIQRTERGDSAVYLCASSPVSGAYEQYFGPGTRLTVT.

In its sample, this clonotype was seen a few times. The rearrangement joins TRBV24-1 to TRBJ2-7, with a weak D call TRBD1 (6 bases). Germline lookup yields CDR1 KGHDR and CDR2 SFDVKD. The CDR3 covers 13 residues. Trimming shortened V by 7 bases and J by 2 bases, and 11 bases separated the two germline ends. CDR3 region: CATSSGQTYEQYF. CDR3 coding DNA: TGTGCCACCAGCTCCGGACAGACCTACGAGCAGTACTTC.

This clonotype has ten or more counts. The chain links TRBV7-9 to TRBJ2-1; D gene uncertain. Germline CDR1 reads SEHNR; CDR2 reads FQNEAQ (reference sequence). The V end lost 10 bases, the J end lost 10 bases, and 11 bases lay between the germline ends. The CDR3 sequence is 10 residues long. CDR3 sequence: CATGDVEQFF. CDR3 sequence (DNA): TGTGCCACCGGAGATGTCGAGCAGTTCTTC.

The chain recombines TRBV5-1 with TRBJ2-7; a weak D match, TRBD2 (6 bases). The germline gives CDR1 SGHRS, CDR2 YFSETQ. This CDR3 has 16 residues. Trimming pared 2 bases from V and 2 bases from J, leaving 17 bases between. The CDR3 sequence: CASSFVSGTLAYEQYF. As DNA, the CDR3 is TGCGCCAGCAGCTTCGTATCCGGGACTCTAGCCTACGAGCAGTACTTC.

The rearrangement joins TRBV5-1 to TRBJ1-5, with 10 bases fitting TRBD1. In germline, CDR1 is SGHRS, CDR2 YFSETQ. Losses at the gene ends were 5 bases for V and 5 bases for J; bases not matched to a gene: 4. This CDR3 is built from 14 residues. The CDR3 loop is CASRHGTGDQPQHF. The CDR3 DNA follows: TGCGCCAGCAGACACGGGACAGGGGATCAGCCCCAGCATTTT.

The chain combines TRBV27 with TRBJ1-5; a possible D gene is TRBD1 (5 bases). CDR3 length equals 15 residues. Deletions cut 4 bases from V and 10 bases from J, with 20 bases between. CDR1 and CDR2 (germline): MNHEY, SMNVEV (reference sequence). The CDR3 loop reads CASSSSTQGLEPQHF. The CDR3 nucleotides read TGTGCCAGCAGTTCGTCAACCCAGGGCCTCGAACCCCAGCATTTT.

The rearrangement links TRBV24-1 to TRBJ2-1; D ambiguous. The V gene lost 3 bases and the J gene lost 0 bases, with 8 bases spanning the gap. This CDR3 has 15 amino acids. CDR1 and CDR2 (germline): KGHDR, SFDVKD. The CDR3 DNA is TGTGCCACCAGTGATGTGCAGAGCTCCTACAATGAGCAGTTCTTC. As protein: CATSDVQSSYNEQFF.

This clonotype was seen just once. The rearrangement joins TRBV15 to TRBJ2-2; D possibly corresponds to TRBD1 (6 bases). In germline, CDR1 is LNHNV, CDR2 YYDKDF (reference sequence). Deletions cut 0 bases from V and 4 bases from J, with 12 bases between. The CDR3 runs 16 residues. The chain's CDR3 is CATSRDRTDFTGELFF. Here the CDR3 DNA reads TGTGCCACCAGCAGAGACCGGACAGATTTCACCGGGGAGCTGTTTTTT.

In this sample, this clonotype turned up a few times. V and J are TRBV30 and TRBJ2-7; 9 bases line up with TRBD1. This CDR3 is built from 14 residues. Per germline, CDR1 GTSNPN and CDR2 SVGIG (reference sequence). Trimming cost V 0 bases and J 3 bases; bases outside gene matches: 3. In DNA form, the CDR3 reads TGTGCCTGGAGTGTTGGGACAGGGCTCTACGAGCAGTACTTC. Translating gives CAWSVGTGLYEQYF.

This chain uses TRBV20-1 with TRBJ1-1; D remains unclear. Trimming pared 3 bases from V and 5 bases from J, leaving 19 bases between. This CDR3 region has 15 residues. From germline, CDR1 is DFQATT and CDR2 SNEGSKA (reference sequence). CDR3 region: CSASGLGYSGTEAFF. CDR3 in DNA: TGCAGTGCTAGTGGTTTGGGTTACAGCGGGACTGAAGCTTTCTTT.

Turning to this clonotype: This may stem from a read error, because a much larger clone lies one nucleotide away. The CDR3 is CASSQPNTGAFF. Written as DNA, the CDR3 is TGCGCCAGCAGCCAGCCGAACACTGGAGCTTTCTTT. The chain employs TRBV4-1 and TRBJ1-1; D uncertain. Germline assignment: CDR1 MGHRA and CDR2 YSYEKL. The CDR3 contains 12 residues.